Listed below are T cell receptor beta chains from one sample, sequenced in a study of T cell responses to AZD1222 COVID-19 vaccine. Produced via immunoSEQ multiplex PCR; TCRdb's table is partial and in-frame only. This sample yields about 96,000 clones, of which 88% are seen a single time; roughly 2.7% belongs to the top ten. Sequencing used peripheral blood, obtained on day 0 of AZD1222 vaccination. These receptors were obtained from an adult in good health. Each CDR3 is given with its conserved first and last residue. The D gene is left open where the match is weak. Size values are once, few and many counts, or a class for expanded clones, and some rows have none.

>TRBV3-1/TRBV3-2|NA|TRBD1|TRBJ1-5|16
CASSHTGQGANQPQHF
TGTGCCAGCAGCCATACAGGACAGGGGGCTAATCAGCCCCAGCATTTT
>TRBV29-1|NA|TRBD2|TRBJ2-1|15
CSVETSGVLNNEQFF
TGCAGCGTTGAGACTAGCGGGGTGCTAAACAATGAGCAGTTCTTC
>TRBV5-1|NA|NA|TRBJ1-1|18
CASSLASTWAGVNTEAFF
TGCGCCAGCAGCTTGGCGTCTACATGGGCAGGGGTGAACACTGAAGCTTTCTTT
>TRBV12-5|NA|TRBD1|TRBJ2-2|15
CASGSGTGLTRELFF
TGTGCTAGTGGTTCCGGGACAGGCCTCACCAGGGAGCTGTTTTTT
>TRBV10-3|NA|NA|TRBJ2-7|11
CAISEGYEQYF
TGTGCCATCAGTGAAGGGTACGAGCAGTACTTC
>TRBV12-5|NA|NA|TRBJ2-2|15
CASGLGQGLDGELFF
TGTGCTAGTGGTTTGGGTCAGGGCTTGGACGGGGAGCTGTTTTTT
>TRBV25-1|NA|NA|TRBJ1-2|12
CASSESYYGYTF
TGTGCCAGCAGTGAATCTTACTATGGCTACACCTTC
>TRBV4-3|NA|NA|TRBJ2-7|16
CASSQDLGGYLYEQYF
TGCGCCAGCAGCCAAGATCTGGGGGGATACCTTTACGAGCAGTACTTC
>TRBV29-1|few|NA|TRBJ1-2|11
CSVEVNYGYTF
TGCAGCGTTGAGGTTAACTATGGCTACACCTTC
>TRBV30|NA|TRBD2|TRBJ2-1|15
CAWSVGLAWNNEQFF
TGTGCCTGGAGTGTTGGACTAGCGTGGAATAATGAGCAGTTCTTC
>TRBV4-1|NA|TRBD1|TRBJ1-2|18
CASSPLPPGTGIDYGYTF
TGCGCCAGCAGCCCTTTACCTCCCGGGACAGGGATCGACTATGGCTACACCTTC
>TRBV9|NA|TRBD2|TRBJ2-1|16
CASSVDPAGVHNEQFF
TGTGCCAGCAGCGTAGATCCAGCGGGAGTCCACAATGAGCAGTTCTTC
>TRBV6-4|NA|TRBD1|TRBJ1-1|12
CASSNGQGEAFF
TGTGCCAGCAGTAACGGACAGGGTGAAGCTTTCTTT
>TRBV4-2|NA|NA|TRBJ2-3|15
CASSLGLRSTDTQYF
TGTGCCAGCAGCCTGGGACTCAGAAGCACAGATACGCAGTATTTT
>TRBV11-2|few|NA|TRBJ2-7|14
CASSLDPGEYEQYF
TGTGCCAGCAGCTTAGATCCCGGGGAATACGAGCAGTACTTC
>TRBV7-7|NA|TRBD2|TRBJ2-1|14
CASSLRLAGEEQFF
TGTGCCAGCAGCTTGCGGCTAGCGGGAGAGGAGCAGTTCTTC
>TRBV5-1|NA|TRBD2|TRBJ2-1|16
CASSFRTSGNYNEQFF
TGCGCCAGCAGCTTTAGGACTAGCGGGAACTACAATGAGCAGTTCTTC
>TRBV9|NA|NA|TRBJ2-7|14
CASSETLVTYEQYF
TGTGCCAGCAGCGAAACACTAGTAACCTACGAGCAGTACTTC
>TRBV2|NA|NA|TRBJ2-7|15
CASRANTGSRYEQYF
TGTGCCAGCAGGGCAAATACAGGGTCACGATACGAGCAGTACTTC
>TRBV9|NA|TRBD2|TRBJ2-3|19
CASSVAGGLAGGRTDTQYF
TGTGCCAGCAGCGTAGCTGGGGGACTAGCGGGAGGGAGAACAGATACGCAGTATTTT
>TRBV5-1|NA|TRBD2|TRBJ2-1|14
CASGTSGSYNEQFF
TGCGCCAGCGGGACTAGCGGGAGCTACAATGAGCAGTTCTTC
>TRBV15|NA|NA|TRBJ1-4|12
CATSSPNEKLFF
TGTGCCACCAGCAGTCCTAATGAAAAACTGTTTTTT
>TRBV19|NA|NA|TRBJ1-5|15
CASTGERGRYQPQHF
TGTGCCAGTACTGGGGAGAGGGGAAGGTATCAGCCCCAGCATTTT
>TRBV9|NA|TRBD2|TRBJ2-5|15
CASSVSSGSGETQYF
TGTGCCAGCAGCGTATCTAGCGGGAGCGGAGAGACCCAGTACTTC
>TRBV28|NA|TRBD2|TRBJ2-3|16
CASSLVSGKGADTQYF
TGTGCCAGCAGTTTGGTTAGCGGGAAAGGGGCAGATACGCAGTATTTT
>TRBV6-2/TRBV6-3|NA|NA|TRBJ1-5|14
CASSYRYSNQPQHF
TGTGCCAGCAGTTACCGATATAGCAATCAGCCCCAGCATTTT
>TRBV12-3/TRBV12-4|once|NA|TRBJ1-2|12
CASSRRGYGYTF
TGTGCCAGCAGCCGACGGGGGTATGGCTACACCTTC
>TRBV3-1/TRBV3-2|NA|NA|TRBJ2-2|15
CASSQVVSSTGELFF
TGTGCCAGCAGCCAAGTGGTCTCCTCTACCGGGGAGCTGTTTTTT
>TRBV7-9|NA|NA|TRBJ1-1|14
CASSQTGLVTEAFF
TGTGCCAGCAGTCAGACAGGTTTGGTCACTGAAGCTTTCTTT
>TRBV6-1|NA|NA|TRBJ2-7|15
CASSEDGTWTYEQYF
TGTGCCAGCAGTGAAGACGGGACATGGACCTACGAGCAGTACTTC
>TRBV29-1|few|TRBD2|TRBJ2-7|13
CSVGAGSSYEQYF
TGCAGCGTCGGAGCGGGAAGCTCCTACGAGCAGTACTTC
>TRBV12-3/TRBV12-4|NA|NA|TRBJ1-2|12
CASSLFGDGYTF
TGTGCCAGCAGCCTATTCGGAGATGGCTACACCTTC
>TRBV7-2|NA|NA|TRBJ2-7|13
CASSNRFPYEQYF
TGTGCCAGCAGCAACAGGTTTCCCTACGAGCAGTACTTC
>TRBV5-1|NA|TRBD2|TRBJ2-5|15
CASSILAATQETQYF
TGCGCCAGCAGCATACTAGCGGCAACACAAGAGACCCAGTACTTC
>TRBV6-1|once|NA|TRBJ1-2|14
CASSDPGPFYGYTF
TGTGCCAGCAGTGACCCGGGACCGTTCTATGGCTACACCTTC
>TRBV27|NA|NA|TRBJ1-2|14
CASSLTRDNYGYTF
TGTGCCAGCAGTTTAACCAGGGATAACTATGGCTACACCTTC
>TRBV5-1|NA|NA|TRBJ1-1|13
CASSTGQNTEAFF
TGCGCCAGCAGCACGGGACAGAACACTGAAGCTTTCTTT
>TRBV18|NA|NA|TRBJ1-1|13
CASQGKSNTEAFF
TGTGCCAGCCAGGGAAAGTCGAACACTGAAGCTTTCTTT
>TRBV11-2|NA|NA|TRBJ2-3|14
CASSQGIRMVTQYF
TGTGCCAGCAGCCAGGGGATCAGGATGGTAACGCAGTATTTT
>TRBV6-1|NA|TRBD1|TRBJ1-4|15
CASSDTGATNEKLFF
TGTGCCAGCAGTGACACAGGGGCTACTAATGAAAAACTGTTTTTT
>TRBV4-1|once|TRBD1|TRBJ1-3|16
CASSRTGESSGNTIYF
TGCGCCAGCAGTCGGACAGGGGAAAGCTCTGGAAACACCATATATTTT